One and the same sample provided the 15 T cell receptor beta chains below, sequenced in a study of blood T cell repertoires in COVID-19. Only in-frame clones appear in the TCRdb table, and some are missing; sequencing was by immunoSEQ multiplex PCR. The data show about 210,000 clones, 80% seen once. The sample consisted of peripheral blood. The receptors here all came from a woman between 65 and 79 years old with acute or convalescent COVID-19.

For this clone: Sequence at one end of the junction differs from germline and may be a read error. V gene TRBV7-2 combines with J gene TRBJ1-1, with D possibly TRBD1 on 5 matching bases. CDR1 and CDR2 (germline): SGHTA, FQGNSA. There are 15 residues in the CDR3. The CDR3 sequence: CARSGGGSMNTEAFF. CDR3 DNA sequence: TGTGCCCGCAGCGGGGGGGGGAGTATGAACACTGAAGCTTTCTTT.

The rearrangement joins TRBV9 to TRBJ1-1, with 11 bases fitting TRBD1. Germline values: CDR1 SGDLS, CDR2 YYNGEE. This CDR3 region has 14 residues. V shed 4 bases and J 6 bases; nucleotides not matched to a gene: 5. DNA of the CDR3: TGTGCCAGCAGCAAGGGACAGGGGGGCGCTGAAGCTTTCTTT. Translated, it gives CASSKGQGGAEAFF. Full variable domain (remainder filled in from reference TRBV9 and TRBJ1-1): DSGVTQTPKHLITATGQRVTLRCSPRSGDLSVYWYQQSLDQGLQFLIQYYNGEERAKGNILERFSAQQFPDLHSELNLSSLELGDSALYFCASSKGQGGAEAFFGQGTRLTVV.

The J gene is TRBJ1-2, the V gene TRBV3-1 (or the pseudogene TRBV3-2); 11 positions agree with TRBD1. The CDR3 loop spans 17 amino acids. Per the germline V gene, CDR1 is LGHDT and CDR2 is YNNKEL (reference sequence). Losses at the gene ends were 0 bases for V and 4 bases for J; bases not matched to a gene: 7. CDR3 residues: CASSQDLGQGVSYGYTF. The CDR3 DNA is TGTGCCAGCAGCCAAGATTTGGGACAGGGGGTTTCCTATGGCTACACCTTC.

The gene calls are TRBV7-8 and TRBJ2-1, with a possible D match to TRBD2 (6 bases). V lost 3 bases and J lost 4, with 13 bases in between. The CDR3 runs 15 residues. CDR1 is SGHVS, CDR2 FQNEAQ, per germline. The CDR3 DNA is TGTGCCAGCAGCTTGCGGGGCCCGGGGTACAATGAGCAGTTCTTC. It encodes CASSLRGPGYNEQFF.

V usage is TRBV12-3 or TRBV12-4 and J usage is TRBJ1-1; D uncertain. The CDR3 contains 13 residues. V was cut by 3 bases and J by 5 bases, with 10 bases left in between. This CDR3 reads CASSLRVGTEAFF. The CDR3 coding sequence is TGTGCCAGCAGTTTGAGGGTTGGGACTGAAGCTTTCTTT.

V is TRBV7-2 and J is TRBJ1-5; D is undetermined. The ends were cut back, 0 bases at V and 7 bases at J, with 7 bases in the middle. The CDR3 length is 13 residues. Germline assignment: CDR1 SGHTA and CDR2 FQGNSA. DNA for the CDR3: TGTGCCAGCAGCTTAGCGATACGGCAGCCCCAGCATTTT. Residues: CASSLAIRQPQHF. The full variable domain, in which reference TRBV7-2 and TRBJ1-5 provide the parts outside the CDR3, is GAGVSQSPSNKVTEKGKDVELRCDPISGHTALYWYRQSLGQGLEFLIYFQGNSAPDKSGLPSDRFSAERTGGSVSTLTIQRTQQEDSAVYLCASSLAIRQPQHFGDGTRLSIL.

The chain carries TRBV4-2 and TRBJ2-3, with a possible D match to TRBD2 (6 bases). V lost 2 bases and J 3 bases, leaving 12 bases between the germline ends. This CDR3 region has 15 residues. CDR1 and CDR2 (germline): LGHNA, YNFKEQ. CDR3: CASSQITAGTDTQYF. The CDR3, as DNA: TGTGCCAGCAGCCAAATAACGGCGGGAACAGATACGCAGTATTTT.

The V call is TRBV5-5, the J call TRBJ2-5; 10 bases are a match to TRBD2. From germline, CDR1 is SGHKS and CDR2 YYEKEE (reference sequence). With 6 bases clipped from V and 7 bases from J, the junction kept 18 bases outside the gene matches. This CDR3 region has 17 residues. The CDR3 reads CASNVHIGLAGDGTQYF. CDR3 in DNA: TGTGCCAGCAACGTCCATATCGGGCTAGCGGGGGATGGGACCCAGTACTTC.

The chain uses TRBV14 and TRBJ2-4, with 8 bases that match TRBD2. From germline, CDR1 is SGHDN and CDR2 FVKESK. The CDR3 length is 14 residues. V gave up 2 bases and J gave up 6 bases; unmatched junction bases: 3. The CDR3 bases are TGTGCCAGCAGCCAAACGGGACTAGTAAACATTCAGTACTTC. Its translation: CASSQTGLVNIQYF.

V and J are TRBV24-1 and TRBJ1-1; no clear D. The CDR3 contains 12 residues. The V gene's germline CDR1 is KGHDR and CDR2 SFDVKD. The ends were cut back, 0 bases at V and 11 bases at J, with 9 bases in the middle. CDR3 coding DNA: TGTGCCACCAGTGATTTGCGGGGTTCGGCTTTCTTT. Its protein is CATSDLRGSAFF.

V is TRBV20-1 and J is TRBJ1-2; D gene uncertain. Trimming stripped 4 bases from V and 8 bases from J, with 11 bases between. This CDR3 spans 11 amino acids. In germline, CDR1 is DFQATT, CDR2 SNEGSKA (reference sequence). CDR3 nucleotide sequence: TGCAGTGCTACGAGGGTCAGGGGCTACACCTTC. As protein: CSATRVRGYTF.

The chain uses TRBV5-1 and TRBJ1-1; tentative D call: TRBD1 (5 bases). The germline CDR1 and CDR2 sequences are SGHRS and YFSETQ. There are 15 residues in the CDR3. The V gene lost 3 bases and the J gene lost 4 bases, with 16 bases spanning the gap. Here the CDR3 reads CASSWRGPSGTEAFF. The CDR3, as DNA: TGCGCCAGCAGCTGGAGGGGACCTTCCGGCACTGAAGCTTTCTTT.

The rearrangement uses TRBV11-3 and TRBJ2-5, with a tentative D call TRBD1 (7 bases). The V gene's germline CDR1 is SGHNT and CDR2 YENEEA. Deletions cut 5 bases from V and 9 bases from J, with 19 bases between. CDR3 length equals 14 residues. This CDR3 is CASSPGQFGRPQYF. Here the CDR3 DNA reads TGTGCCAGCAGCCCGGGACAGTTTGGGAGGCCCCAGTACTTC.

This clone was picked up one time. This chain connects TRBV7-3 to TRBJ2-2; D possibly corresponds to TRBD1 (7 bases). Germline V gene sequence: CDR1 SGHTA, CDR2 FQGTGA. The ends were cut back, 5 bases at V and 5 bases at J, with 12 bases in the middle. The CDR3 spans 14 residues. The CDR3 nucleotides are TGTGCCAGCAGCCCCCAGGGGGGTACCGGGGAGCTGTTTTTT. This codes for CASSPQGGTGELFF.

The V gene is TRBV7-2, the J gene TRBJ1-4, with D possibly matching TRBD1 (5 bases). Trimming left V 5 bases short and J 5 bases short, with 12 bases between. Germline V gene data show CDR1 as SGHTA and CDR2 as FQGNSA. The CDR3 covers 14 residues. CDR3 region: CASSPDRVNEKLFF. In nucleotides, the CDR3 is TGTGCCAGCAGCCCTGACAGAGTAAATGAAAAACTGTTTTTT. The full variable domain, its missing parts supplied by reference TRBV7-2 and TRBJ1-4, is GAGVSQSPSNKVTEKGKDVELRCDPISGHTALYWYRQSLGQGLEFLIYFQGNSAPDKSGLPSDRFSAERTGGSVSTLTIQRTQQEDSAVYLCASSPDRVNEKLFFGSGTQLSVL.